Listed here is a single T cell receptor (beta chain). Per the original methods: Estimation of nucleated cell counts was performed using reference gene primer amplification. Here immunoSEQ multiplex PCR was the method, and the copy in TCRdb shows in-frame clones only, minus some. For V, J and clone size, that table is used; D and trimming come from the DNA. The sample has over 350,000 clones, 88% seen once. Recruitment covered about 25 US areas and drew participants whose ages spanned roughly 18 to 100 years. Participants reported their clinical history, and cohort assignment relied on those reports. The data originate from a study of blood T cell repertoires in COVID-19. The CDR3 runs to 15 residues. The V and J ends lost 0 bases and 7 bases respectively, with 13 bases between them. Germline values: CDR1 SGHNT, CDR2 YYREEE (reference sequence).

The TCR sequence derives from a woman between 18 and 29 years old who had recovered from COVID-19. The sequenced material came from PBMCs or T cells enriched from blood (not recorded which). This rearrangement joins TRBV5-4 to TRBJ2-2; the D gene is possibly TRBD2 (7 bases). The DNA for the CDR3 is TGTGCCAGCAGCTTGGCGGCGGGGGCCTTCGGGGAGCTGTTTTTT. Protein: CASSLAAGAFGELFF.